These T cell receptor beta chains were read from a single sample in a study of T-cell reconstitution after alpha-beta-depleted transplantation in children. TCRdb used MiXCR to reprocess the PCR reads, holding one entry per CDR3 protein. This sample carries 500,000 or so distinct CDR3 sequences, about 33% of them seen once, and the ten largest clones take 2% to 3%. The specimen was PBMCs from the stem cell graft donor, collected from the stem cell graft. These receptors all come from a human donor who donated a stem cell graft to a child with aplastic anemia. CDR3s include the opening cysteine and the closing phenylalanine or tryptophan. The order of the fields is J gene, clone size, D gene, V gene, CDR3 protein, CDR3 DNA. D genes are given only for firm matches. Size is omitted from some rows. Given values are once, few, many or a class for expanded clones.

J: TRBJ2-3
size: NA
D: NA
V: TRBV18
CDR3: CASSARDDSTDTQYF
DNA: TGTGCCAGCTCAGCCCGGGACGACAGCACAGATACGCAGTATTTT

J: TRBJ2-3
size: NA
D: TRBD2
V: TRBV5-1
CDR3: CASRRSGGIDTQYF
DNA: TGCGCCAGCAGAAGGAGCGGGGGGATCGATACGCAGTATTTT

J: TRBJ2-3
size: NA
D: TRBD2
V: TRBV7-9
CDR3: CASSLPSGNPDTQYF
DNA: TGTGCCAGCAGCTTACCCAGCGGGAACCCAGATACGCAGTATTTT

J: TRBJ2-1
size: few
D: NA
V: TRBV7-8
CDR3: CASSPLSSYNEQFF
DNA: TGTGCCAGCAGCCCACTTTCTTCCTACAATGAGCAGTTCTTC

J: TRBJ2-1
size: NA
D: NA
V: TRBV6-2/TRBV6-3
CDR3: CASSYNWNEQFF
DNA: TGTGCCAGCAGTTACAACTGGAATGAGCAGTTCTTC

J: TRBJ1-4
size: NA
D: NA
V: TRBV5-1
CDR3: CASSLFGGATNEKLFF
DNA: TGCGCCAGCAGCTTGTTCGGGGGCGCAACTAATGAAAAACTGTTTTTT

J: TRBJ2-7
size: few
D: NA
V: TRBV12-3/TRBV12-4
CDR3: CASRERETSYEQYF
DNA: TGTGCCAGCCGGGAGAGGGAGACTTCTTACGAGCAGTACTTC

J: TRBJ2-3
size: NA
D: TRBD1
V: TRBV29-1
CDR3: CSVDGQGIDTQYF
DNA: TGCAGCGTGGATGGACAGGGAATAGATACGCAGTATTTT

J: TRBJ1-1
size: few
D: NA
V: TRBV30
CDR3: CAWRVQISNTEAFF
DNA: TGTGCCTGGAGGGTCCAGATCTCGAACACTGAAGCTTTCTTT

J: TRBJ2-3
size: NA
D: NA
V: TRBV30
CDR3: CARDSLGTDTQYF
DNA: TGTGCCCGCGACAGTTTGGGCACAGATACGCAGTATTTT

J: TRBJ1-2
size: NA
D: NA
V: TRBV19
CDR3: CASTLIGGVNYGYTF
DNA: TGTGCCAGTACCCTCATAGGGGGGGTAAACTATGGCTACACCTTC

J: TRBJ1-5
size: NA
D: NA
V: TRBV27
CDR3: CASRATGGQPQHF
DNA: TGTGCCAGCAGGGCGACTGGAGGACAGCCCCAGCATTTT

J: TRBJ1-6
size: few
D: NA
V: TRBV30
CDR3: CAWSVRSNSPLHF
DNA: TGTGCCTGGAGTGTACGTAGTAATTCACCCCTCCACTTT

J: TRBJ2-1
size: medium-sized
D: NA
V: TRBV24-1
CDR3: CATSDLSRGDYNEQFF
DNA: TGTGCCACCAGTGATTTGAGTAGGGGCGACTACAATGAGCAGTTCTTC

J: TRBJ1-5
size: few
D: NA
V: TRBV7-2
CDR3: CASSLQGRSNQPQHF
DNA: TGTGCCAGCAGCTTGCAGGGTAGAAGCAATCAGCCCCAGCATTTT

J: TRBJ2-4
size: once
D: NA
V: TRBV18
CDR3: CASTEGGSIQYF
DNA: TGTGCCAGCACGGAGGGGGGGAGCATTCAGTACTTC

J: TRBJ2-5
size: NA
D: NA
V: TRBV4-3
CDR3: CASSQVGGSAQETQYF
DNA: TGCGCCAGCAGCCAAGTAGGTGGGAGCGCCCAAGAGACCCAGTACTTC

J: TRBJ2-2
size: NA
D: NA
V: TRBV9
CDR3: CASSADGGLALVTGELFF
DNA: TGTGCCAGCAGCGCGGATGGGGGGCTAGCGCTAGTCACCGGGGAGCTGTTTTTT

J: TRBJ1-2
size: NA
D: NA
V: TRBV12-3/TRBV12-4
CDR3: CASSLAVGYGYTF
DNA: TGTGCCAGCAGTTTAGCCGTTGGGTATGGCTACACCTTC

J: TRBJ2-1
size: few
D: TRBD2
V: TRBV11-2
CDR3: CASRVAGAKNGIQFF
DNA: TGTGCCAGCAGAGTCGCGGGAGCCAAAAACGGTATTCAGTTCTTC

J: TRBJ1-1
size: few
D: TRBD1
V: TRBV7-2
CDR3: CASSAQTGGGAFF
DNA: TGTGCCAGCAGCGCCCAGACAGGGGGGGGAGCTTTCTTT

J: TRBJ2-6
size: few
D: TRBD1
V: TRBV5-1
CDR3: CASSARQGALTGANVLTF
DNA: TGCGCCAGCAGCGCCAGACAGGGTGCCTTGACTGGGGCCAACGTCCTGACTTTC

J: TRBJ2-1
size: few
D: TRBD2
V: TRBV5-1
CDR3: CASSPTSFDEQFF
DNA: TGCGCCAGCAGCCCGACTAGCTTCGATGAGCAGTTCTTC

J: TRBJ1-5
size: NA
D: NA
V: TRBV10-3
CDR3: CAISLGDSQPQHF
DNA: TGTGCCATCAGCCTAGGGGATTCTCAGCCCCAGCATTTT

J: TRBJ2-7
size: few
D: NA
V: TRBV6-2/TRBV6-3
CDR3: CASSYSARREQYF
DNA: TGTGCCAGCAGTTACTCGGCTCGCCGGGAGCAGTACTTC

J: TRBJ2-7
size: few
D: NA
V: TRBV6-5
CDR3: CASSYSRATSYEQYF
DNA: TGTGCCAGCAGTTACTCCCGGGCTACATCCTACGAGCAGTACTTC

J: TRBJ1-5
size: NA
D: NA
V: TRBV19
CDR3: CASSWGVSNQPQHF
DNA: TGTGCCAGTAGTTGGGGGGTGAGCAATCAGCCCCAGCATTTT